This TCR beta chain was captured in a study of T cells in localized non-small cell lung cancer. General study points: Peak T cell clonality was found in uninvolved adjacent lung, exceeding tumor.

Repertoires were generated with immunoSEQ multiplex PCR, while TCRdb's copy carries only in-frame clones and drops some. This sample has tens of thousands of clones, with approximately 86% found just once. V was trimmed by 6 bases and J by 7 bases, leaving 21 bases between them. Germline V CDR1 and CDR2: SQVTM, ANQGSEA. This CDR3 comprises 14 residues. Concerning this clone itself: The antigen is unknown.

The material was peripheral blood, obtained before any cancer treatment. This TCR was sampled from a man aged 40-75 years with stage I squamous cell lung carcinoma. This rearrangement joins TRBV29-1 to TRBJ1-1; D is unclear. The DNA for the CDR3 is TGCAGCGTCCCCTCTGGTGTTGGGTTCGTTGAAGCTTTCTTT. Amino acids: CSVPSGVGFVEAFF. The full variable domain, with the rest looked up from reference TRBV29-1 and TRBJ1-1, is SAVISQKPSRDICQRGTSLTIQCQVDSQVTMMFWYRQQPGQSLTLIATANQGSEATYESGFVIDKFPISRPNLTFSTLTVSNMSPEDSSIYLCSVPSGVGFVEAFFGQGTRLTVV.